This T cell receptor beta chain was identified in a study of CD8+CD57+ T cells in acquired aplastic anemia. Study-wide context: The average for DNA from sorted CD4+ and CD8+ cells was 3 to 3.5 ug. Points from the study as a whole: Sharing between patients and controls was observed for around 30 CD8+ CDR3 sequences.

Concerning this clonotype itself: Its antigen remains unknown.

Profiling of TCR beta VDJ combinations and CDR3 sequences used genomic DNA as template. TCRdb processed the reads anew with MiXCR; each CDR3 protein has one entry. The data show about 220,000 distinct CDR3 sequences, approximately 35% seen once. The V end lost 4 bases, the J end lost 3 bases, and 12 bases lay between the germline ends. The CDR3 sequence is 15 residues long. CDR1 is SNHLY, CDR2 FYNNEI, per germline. The receptor's source is a human donor in good health, serving as a control. The genes are TRBV2 and TRBJ1-4; TRBD1 might be the D (6 bases). Sequences were obtained from sorted CD4+, CD8+, or CD8+CD57+ T cells (not recorded which) from PBMCs. This CDR3 is CASSGTGASNEKLFF. DNA for the CDR3: TGTGCCAGCAGTGGAACGGGGGCCTCTAATGAAAAACTGTTTTTT.